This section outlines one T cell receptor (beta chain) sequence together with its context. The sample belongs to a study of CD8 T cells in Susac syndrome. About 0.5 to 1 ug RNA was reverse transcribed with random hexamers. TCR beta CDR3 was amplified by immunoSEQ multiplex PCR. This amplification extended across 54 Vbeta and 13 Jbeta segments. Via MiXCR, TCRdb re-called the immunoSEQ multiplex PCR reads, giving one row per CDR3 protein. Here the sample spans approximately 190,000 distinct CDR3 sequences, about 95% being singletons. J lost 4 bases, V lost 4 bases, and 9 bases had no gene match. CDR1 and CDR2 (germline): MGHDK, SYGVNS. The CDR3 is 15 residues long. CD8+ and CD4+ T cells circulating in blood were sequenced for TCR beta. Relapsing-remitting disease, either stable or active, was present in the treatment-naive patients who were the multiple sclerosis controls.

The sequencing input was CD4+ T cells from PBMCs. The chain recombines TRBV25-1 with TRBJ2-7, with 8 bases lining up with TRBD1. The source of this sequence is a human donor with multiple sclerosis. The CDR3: CASSGGQAHSYEQYF. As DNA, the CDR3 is TGTGCCAGCAGTGGGGGACAGGCCCATTCTTACGAGCAGTACTTC.